This T cell receptor beta chain was captured in a study of T cells in Graves' hyperthyroidism and ophthalmopathy. Researchers took RNA transcripts and amplified the TCR beta CDR3 regions from them. First-round RT-PCR targeting the TCR CDR3 was performed with the HTBI primer set. One entry per CDR3 protein results from TCRdb running MiXCR on the multiplex PCR reads. The table includes about 620,000 distinct CDR3 sequences, about 17% detected once. V dropped 7 bases and J dropped 4 bases, with 13 bases sitting between them. The germline gives CDR1 SQVTM, CDR2 ANQGSEA. This CDR3 is built from 12 residues. This clonotype was picked up many times.

This chain joins TRBV29-1 and TRBJ1-1, with a weak D call TRBD1 (6 bases). The receptor was isolated from a woman aged 25 to 39 with Graves' hyperthyroidism. Sequenced material: blood. CDR3 DNA sequence: TGCAGCGCTAGAACAGGGCCCACTGAAGCTTTCTTT. It translates to CSARTGPTEAFF.